The clone carrying this TCR beta chain was detected many times. Its antigen remains unknown. The data originate from a study of Graves' ophthalmopathy and Graves' hyperthyroidism. Study results and caveats: The study's model predicted ophthalmopathy progression at around 70% sensitivity and about 72% specificity. Most thyroid-expanded clonotypes exceeding 0.001 frequency were also found in blood.

The CDR3 totals 14 residues. Looked up from germline, CDR1 is MNHEY and CDR2 is SVGAGI. The V end was cut by 0 bases, the J end by 2 bases, with 7 bases between. The TCR beta CDR3 regions underwent amplification from RNA transcripts. HTBI-primed first-round RT-PCR preceded second-round multiplex PCR. TCRdb passed the multiplex PCR reads through MiXCR, listing each CDR3 protein once. This table has 300,000 to 350,000 distinct CDR3 sequences, 17% appearing once. The PBMCs used were ones drawn from approximately 10 ml of fresh peripheral blood. The sequenced sample was peripheral blood. The J gene is TRBJ2-5, the V gene TRBV6-5, with D uncertain. This TCR was recovered from an adult man with Graves' ophthalmopathy. The CDR3 DNA reads as TGTGCCAGCAGTTACTCCCAAAAGCAAGAGACCCAGTACTTC. This gives the protein CASSYSQKQETQYF.